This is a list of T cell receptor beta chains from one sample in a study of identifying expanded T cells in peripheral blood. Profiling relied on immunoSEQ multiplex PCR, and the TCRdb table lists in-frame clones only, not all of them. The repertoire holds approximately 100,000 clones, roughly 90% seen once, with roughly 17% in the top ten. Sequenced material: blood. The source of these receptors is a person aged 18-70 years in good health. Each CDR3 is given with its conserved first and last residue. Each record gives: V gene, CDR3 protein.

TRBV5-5 CASSFGHPNEKLFF
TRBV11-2 CASSSPLTADTQYF
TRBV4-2 CASSQGVGTAISPYEQYF
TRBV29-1 CSVDRSGATYNEQFF
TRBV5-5 CASSSLDRGRGEKLFF
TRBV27 CASSLGTHQPQHF
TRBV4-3 CASSQEDSKDTQYF
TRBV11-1 CASSLSSGTYNEQFF
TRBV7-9 CASSAFWDGYTF
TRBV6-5 CASSYSHKEAFF
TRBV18 CASSPQRRPSYEQYF
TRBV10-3 CAISESGGPGGKETQYF
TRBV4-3 CASSQDLGEKETQYF
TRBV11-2 CASSLASGFHTQYF
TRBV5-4 CASSLELSREQYF
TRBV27 CASSLKGIPLNPRNSPLHF
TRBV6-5 CASSYDPRGTQYF
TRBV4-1 CASEGTSGGTDTQYF
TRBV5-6 CASSPDLGSAEAFF
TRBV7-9 CASSFTSGGSSFNEQFF
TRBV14 CASSLTGAEQFF
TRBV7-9 CASSVRQGLEGYTF
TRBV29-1 CSVEKGVTPGYTF
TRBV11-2 CASSATGTVNSPLHF
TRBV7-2 CASSFYRHTEAFF
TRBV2 CASSGAGGRYNEQFF
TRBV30 CAGNRDYNSPLHF
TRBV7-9 CASSSSGRSYNEQFF
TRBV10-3 CAISESGAGTVEQYF
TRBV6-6 CASSLTGRQGSYEQYF
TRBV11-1 CASSLDLPYEQYF
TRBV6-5 CASSYGGLGDYEQYF
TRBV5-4 CASSLAGVREQFF
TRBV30 CAQGTASYEQYF
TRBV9 CASSVAKEETQYF